This T cell receptor (beta chain) originates from a study of blood T cell repertoires in COVID-19. Study in general: Sources were T cells, B-cell-depleted T cells, or PBMCs; the material itself was cDNA or gDNA.

Per the authors' pipeline: For nucleated cells, counts were estimated from reference gene primer amplification. Only in-frame clones appear in the TCRdb table, and some are missing; sequencing was by immunoSEQ multiplex PCR. V and J calls and clone size follow that table, whereas D and trimming were derived from the DNA. The table shows around 250,000 clones, with roughly 84% occurring only once. Germline lookup yields CDR1 SGHAT and CDR2 FQNNGV. The V end lost 4 bases, the J end lost 0 bases, and 10 bases lay between the germline ends. The CDR3 length is 15 residues. V usage is TRBV11-2 and J usage is TRBJ2-1, with D maybe TRBD2 (5 bases). Sequenced input: peripheral blood. The receptor comes from a woman in her forties who had recovered from COVID-19. The CDR3 region is CASSSSGSSYNEQFF. The CDR3 DNA sequence: TGTGCCAGCAGCTCAAGCGGTAGCTCCTACAATGAGCAGTTCTTC.